These 20 T cell receptor delta chains originate from one sample sequenced in a study of gammadelta T cells in human blood. TCRdb redid the clone calls on the RT-PCR reads with CATT. Among about 770 delta-chain clones listed, less than 65% were seen once. The sequencing input was Vgamma9Vdelta2 gamma-delta T cells from adult blood. These receptors were collected from a human donor.

This clone was observed a single time. A far larger clone is one nucleotide away, so this likely arose from a read error. In the same sample, other DNA sequences code for this CDR3. The rearrangement joins TRDV2 to TRDJ3; perhaps TRDD3 as D (5 bases). CDR3 length equals 18 residues. The germline V gene encodes CDR1 GEAIGNYY and CDR2 EKD. DNA of the CDR3: TGTGCCTGTGACACCGTGGGACCTAGCTCCTGGGACACACGACAGATGTTTTTC. This codes for CACDTVGPSSWDTRQMFF.

Of note for this clone: This likely came from a read error, as a far larger clone is one base away. The rearrangement uses TRDV2 and TRDJ3; TRDD3 aligns across 11 bases. The CDR3 extends over 21 amino acids. Germline V CDR1 and CDR2: GEAIGNYY, EKD. The CDR3 here is CACDTVAGGYSGSWDPRQMFF. The CDR3 DNA follows: TGTGCCTGTGACACCGTCGCTGGGGGATACTCAGGCTCCTGGGACCCCCGACAGATGTTTTTC.

A remark on this clone: This likely came from a read error, as a far larger clone is one base away. The genes are TRDV2 and TRDJ1, with D possibly matching TRDD3 (5 bases). CDR1 is GEAIGNYY, CDR2 EKD, per germline. The CDR3 totals 18 residues. The V end was cut by 1 base, the J end by 0 bases, with 20 bases between. The CDR3 sequence: CACDTTLGGPVYTDKLIF. In DNA, the CDR3 is TGTGCCTGTGACACGACTCTCGGGGGCCCAGTGTACACCGATAAACTCATCTTT.

This clone was found once. No V segment was called; the J segment is TRDJ1; the table assigns TRDD3, which was not confirmed against the DNA. This CDR3 has 13 residues. The CDR3 protein is CATVGGEADKLIF. The CDR3 DNA sequence: TGTGCCACCGTCGGGGGGGAGGCCGATAAACTCATCTTT.

On this clone: The likely explanation is a read error, given a far larger clone one base away. The chain uses TRDV2 and TRDJ1; TRDD3 matches 7 bases. The CDR3 has 16 residues. J was trimmed by 0 bases and V by 3 bases; bases with no gene match: 9. Germline CDR1 and CDR2: GEAIGNYY and EKD. The CDR3 loop reads CACDPLGAAYTDKLIF. CDR3 sequence (DNA): TGTGCCTGTGACCCCCTGGGGGCAGCGTACACCGATAAACTCATCTTT.

Details on this clone: TCRdb's listed protein matches a much larger clone and diverges from this DNA's translation at residue 13, likely through a read error; the protein shown comes from the DNA. The chain combines TRDV2 with TRDJ1; the D gene is possibly TRDD3 (5 bases). This CDR3 comprises 15 residues. The germline gives CDR1 GEAIGNYY, CDR2 EKD. The CDR3 spells CACDNLGDTTDKRIF. Here the CDR3 DNA reads TGTGCCTGTGACAACTTGGGAGATACCACCGATAAACGCATCTTT.

Concerning this clone itself: The protein in TCRdb stems from a much larger clone and differs at residue 10 from this DNA's translation, likely a read error; here the protein is translated from the DNA. The chain combines TRDV2 with TRDJ1; 8 bases align to TRDD3. The germline V gene has CDR1 GEAIGNYY and CDR2 EKD. Trimming took 3 bases from V and 4 from J; bases not matched to a gene: 9. The CDR3 contains 15 residues. CDR3 coding DNA: TGTGCCTGTGACTTTTTGGGGGATGACAACGATAAACTCATCTTT. Encoded protein: CACDFLGDDNDKLIF.

Concerning this clone: A far bigger clonotype differs at one base, so this is likely a read error. J is TRDJ1 and V is TRDV2, with 9 bases that match TRDD2. From germline, CDR1 is GEAIGNYY and CDR2 EKD. J gave up 2 bases and V 0 bases, and 24 bases lay outside the gene matches. The CDR3 length is 22 residues. CDR3 sequence: CACDTIWPSYESRGWETDKLIF. The CDR3 DNA reads TGTGCCTGTGACACCATCTGGCCTTCCTACGAGAGTAGGGGATGGGAAACCGATAAACTCATCTTT.

This clone was seen just once. The translation of this DNA and the TCRdb protein of a much larger clone differ at residue 4, probably owing to a read error; the protein shown here is translated from the DNA. The genes are TRDV2 and TRDJ1; no reliable D call. The CDR3 runs to 15 residues. V was pared by 4 bases and J by 2 bases, with 16 bases between. Germline lookup yields CDR1 GEAIGNYY and CDR2 EKD. The CDR3 region has the DNA TGTGCCTGTGAACCTGTTGGTCGAAAGACCGATAAACTCATCTTT. Translating it yields CACEPVGRKTDKLIF.

Concerning this clone: A far bigger clonotype differs at one base, so this is likely a read error. V gene TRDV2 combines with J gene TRDJ1, with 8 bases fitting TRDD3. CDR3 size: 15 residues. CDR1 is GEAIGNYY and CDR2 is EKD in the germline V gene. The CDR3 bases are TGTGCCTGTGACACCGGTCTGGGGGAAACCGGTAAACTCATCTTT. Its protein is CACDTGLGETGKLIF.

By its share, this clone is hyperexpanded. Other DNA sequences of this sample code for an identical CDR3. The V gene is TRDV2, the J gene TRDJ1; TRDD3 agrees at 11 bases. Germline lookup yields CDR1 GEAIGNYY and CDR2 EKD. This CDR3 is 18 amino acids long. The ends lost 3 bases at V and 4 bases at J; junction bases unmatched: 15. CDR3 DNA sequence: TGTGCCTGTGACCCCATGCCGATACTGGGGGATAGAAGCGATAAACTCATCTTT. Encoded protein: CACDPMPILGDRSDKLIF.

Points on this clone: With only one base between it and a far larger clone, this is likely a read error. V gene TRDV2 combines with J gene TRDJ3, with D perhaps TRDD3 (5 bases). In germline, CDR1 is GEAIGNYY, CDR2 EKD. The CDR3 length is 19 residues. CDR3 amino acids: CACDTAGSRSSWDARQMFF. The CDR3 region has the DNA TGTGCCTGTGACACCGCTGGGAGCAGGAGCTCCTGGGACGCCCGACAGATGTTTTTC.

With respect to this clone: With a far larger clone one base away, a read error is the likely cause. This chain connects TRDV2 to TRDJ1; 9 bases line up with TRDD3. J gave up 2 bases and V 0 bases, and 9 bases lay outside the gene matches. The CDR3 consists of 17 residues. Germline V CDR1 and CDR2: GEAIGNYY, EKD. The CDR3 bases are TGTGCCTGTGACACCCTAGTTACTGGGGGAGAAACCGATAAACTCATCTTT. Translated: CACDTLVTGGETDKLIF.

As concerns this clone: This likely stems from a read error, as it lies one base from a far larger clone. This chain joins TRDV2 and TRDJ1; D is uncertain. CDR1 is GEAIGNYY and CDR2 is EKD in the germline V gene. The CDR3 consists of 17 residues. The CDR3 coding sequence is TGTGCCCGTGACCCTATCGTCCGGGGCCCCCTAGACCCAGGACTCATCTTT. It specifies CARDPIVRGPLDPGLIF.

This clone turned up a few times. A far larger clone is one nucleotide away, so this likely arose from a read error. The chain couples TRDV2 to TRDJ3; 8 bases map to TRDD3. The CDR3 length is 18 residues. Germline V gives CDR1 GEAIGNYY, CDR2 EKD. In nucleotides, the CDR3 is TGTGCCCGTGACACCGGCTGGGGGAGCTCCTGGGACACCCGACAGATGTTTTTC. Translated: CARDTGWGSSWDTRQMFF.

Remarks on this clone: This sequence is one base from a far larger clone and is likely a read error. The rearrangement uses TRDV2 and TRDJ1; 10 nucleotides line up with TRDD3. The CDR3 sequence is 19 residues long. CDR1 GEAIGNYY and CDR2 EKD come from the germline V gene. CDR3 DNA sequence: TGTGCCTGTGATCCAGTCAGTACTGGGGGATCCCATCGGGTCGATATACTCATCTTT. This translates into CACDPVSTGGSHRVDILIF.

About this clone: A read error is the likely source, as a far larger clone sits one nucleotide away. This chain joins TRDV2 and TRDJ1; 9 positions match TRDD3. With 3 bases clipped from V and 5 bases from J, the junction kept 15 bases outside the gene matches. Germline V gene lookup returns CDR1 GEAIGNYY and CDR2 EKD. The CDR3 length is 17 residues. CDR3 loop: CACDPVLGETGRDKLIF. The DNA for the CDR3 is TGTGCCTGTGACCCAGTACTGGGGGAGACTGGCAGGGATAAACTCATCTTT.

Comment on this clone: Given a far larger clone just one base away, this is likely a sequencing read error. In the same sample, other DNA sequences code for this CDR3. The chain recombines TRDV2 with TRDJ1; weak D call: TRDD3 (5 bases). This CDR3 has 18 amino acids. Germline V gives CDR1 GEAIGNYY, CDR2 EKD. CDR3 sequence (DNA): TGTGCTTGTGACCCGGTTGGGATCCGTTCTAACTACACCGATAAACTCATCTTT. As protein: CACDPVGIRSNYTDKLIF.

For this clone: A far larger clone is only one base removed, so a read error is likely. This chain joins TRDV2 and TRDJ1; 7 bases fit TRDD3. Germline V gene lookup returns CDR1 GEAIGNYY and CDR2 EKD. The CDR3 length is 17 residues. The CDR3 region has the DNA TGTGCCCGTGAAGCCTTACTGGGGATCCTCTACACCGATAAACTCATCTTT. It specifies CAREALLGILYTDKLIF.

Note on this clone: A far larger clone differs by one base, so this is likely a read error. This chain links TRDV2 with TRDJ1; 9 positions match TRDD3. The germline V gene has CDR1 GEAIGNYY and CDR2 EKD. The CDR3 is 18 amino acids. The CDR3 sequence: CSCDTVRTGIRRGDKLIF. CDR3 nucleotide sequence: TGTTCCTGTGACACCGTGAGGACGGGGATACGCCGGGGCGATAAACTCATCTTT.